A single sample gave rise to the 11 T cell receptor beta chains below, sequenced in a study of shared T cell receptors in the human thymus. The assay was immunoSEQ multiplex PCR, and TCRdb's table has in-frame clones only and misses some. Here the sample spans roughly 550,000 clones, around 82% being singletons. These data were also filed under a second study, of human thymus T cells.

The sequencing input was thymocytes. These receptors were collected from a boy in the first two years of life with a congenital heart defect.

This CDR3 reads CASSRPLDSPARSVTEAFF. CDR3 DNA: TGTGCCAGCAGCCGCCCCCTGGACAGTCCCGCCCGGTCAGTGACTGAAGCTTTCTTT. V is TRBV7-8 and J is TRBJ1-1; possible D gene TRBD1, 6 bases. CDR1 SGHVS and CDR2 FQNEAQ come from the germline V gene. V gave up 5 bases and J gave up 5 bases, with 30 bases separating them. CDR3 length: 19 residues.

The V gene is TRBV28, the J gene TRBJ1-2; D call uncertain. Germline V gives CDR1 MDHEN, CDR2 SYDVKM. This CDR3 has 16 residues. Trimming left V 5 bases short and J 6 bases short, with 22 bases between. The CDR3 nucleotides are TGTGCCAGCAGTCCTAAATACGTGATAGTGATTGATGGCTACACCTTC. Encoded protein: CASSPKYVIVIDGYTF.

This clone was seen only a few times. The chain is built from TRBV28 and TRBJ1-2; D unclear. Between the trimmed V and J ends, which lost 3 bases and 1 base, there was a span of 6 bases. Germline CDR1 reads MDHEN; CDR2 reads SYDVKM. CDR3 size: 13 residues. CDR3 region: CASSFEGNYGYTF. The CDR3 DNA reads TGTGCCAGCAGTTTCGAGGGTAACTATGGCTACACCTTC.

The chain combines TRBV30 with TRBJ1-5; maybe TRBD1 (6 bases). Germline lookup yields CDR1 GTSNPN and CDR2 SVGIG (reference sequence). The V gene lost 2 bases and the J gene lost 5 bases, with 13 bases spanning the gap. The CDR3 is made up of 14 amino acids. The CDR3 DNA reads TGTGCCTGGAGTCTTCGAAACAGGGATCAGCCCCAGCATTTT. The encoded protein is CAWSLRNRDQPQHF.

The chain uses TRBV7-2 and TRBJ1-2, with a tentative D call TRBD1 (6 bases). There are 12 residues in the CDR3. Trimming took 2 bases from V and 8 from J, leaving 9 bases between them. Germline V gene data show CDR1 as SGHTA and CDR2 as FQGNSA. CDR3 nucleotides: TGTGCCAGCAGCTTACAGGGGCTGGGCTACACCTTC. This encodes CASSLQGLGYTF.

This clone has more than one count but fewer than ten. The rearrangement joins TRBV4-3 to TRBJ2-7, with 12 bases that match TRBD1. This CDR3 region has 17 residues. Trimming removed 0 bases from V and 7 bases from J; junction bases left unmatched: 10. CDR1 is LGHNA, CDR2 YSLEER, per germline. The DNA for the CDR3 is TGCGCCAGCAGCCAAGAAGGCCCGGGACAGGGGGCGATAGAGCAGTACTTC. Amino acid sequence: CASSQEGPGQGAIEQYF.

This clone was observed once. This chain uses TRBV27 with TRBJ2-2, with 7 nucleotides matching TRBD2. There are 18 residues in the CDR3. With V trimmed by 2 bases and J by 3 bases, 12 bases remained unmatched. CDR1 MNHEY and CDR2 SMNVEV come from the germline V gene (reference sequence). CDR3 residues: CASSLREVASGYTGELFF. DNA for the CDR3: TGTGCCAGCAGTTTAAGAGAGGTGGCTAGCGGTTACACCGGGGAGCTGTTTTTT.

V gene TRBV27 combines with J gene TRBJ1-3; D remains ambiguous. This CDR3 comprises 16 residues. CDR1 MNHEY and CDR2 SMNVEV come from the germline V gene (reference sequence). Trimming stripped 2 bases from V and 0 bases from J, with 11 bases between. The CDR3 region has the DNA TGTGCCAGCAGTTTAAAAGCGGCGCTCTCTGGAAACACCATATATTTT. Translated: CASSLKAALSGNTIYF.

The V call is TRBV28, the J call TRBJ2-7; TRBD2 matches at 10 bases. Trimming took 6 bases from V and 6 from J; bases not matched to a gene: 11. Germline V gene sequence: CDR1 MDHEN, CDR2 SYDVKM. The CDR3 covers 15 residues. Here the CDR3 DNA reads TGTGCCAGCAGGCCCGGGACTAGCGAAACCGGCGAGCAGTACTTC. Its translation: CASRPGTSETGEQYF.

The CDR3 nucleotides are TGTGCCAGCAACCAAGGGAGTGTCCAAGAGACCCAGTACTTC. This encodes CASNQGSVQETQYF. The chain uses TRBV6-1 and TRBJ2-5, with D perhaps matching TRBD2 (5 bases). Between the trimmed V and J ends, which lost 7 bases and 1 base, there was a span of 13 bases. The CDR3 extends over 14 amino acids. Germline CDR1 and CDR2: MNHNS and SASEGT.

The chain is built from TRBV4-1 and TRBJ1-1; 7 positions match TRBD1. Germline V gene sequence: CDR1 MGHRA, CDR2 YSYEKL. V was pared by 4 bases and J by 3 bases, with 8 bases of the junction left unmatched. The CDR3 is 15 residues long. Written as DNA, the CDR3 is TGCGCCAGCAGCCCGGGACAGCTCGGAGACACTGAAGCTTTCTTT. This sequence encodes CASSPGQLGDTEAFF.